The T cell receptor beta chain under discussion was sequenced for a study of cytomegalovirus exposure and HLA in healthy donors. Points from the study as a whole: It was reported that the classifier diagnosed cytomegalovirus status with high specificity and sensitivity in both the original and validation cohorts.

About this clone itself: Its target is not known.

The PCR ran on 60 Vbeta and 13 Jbeta primers. The assay was immunoSEQ multiplex PCR, and TCRdb's table has in-frame clones only and misses some. This table holds 150,000 to 200,000 clones, 60% to 75% found once. Trimming cost V 7 bases and J 3 bases, with 10 bases left between them. The CDR3 sequence is 12 residues long. CDR1 is SNHLY, CDR2 FYNNEI, per germline. This clonotype originated in a woman in her forties or fifties in good health and CMV-seropositive. The rearrangement links TRBV2 to TRBJ2-7; weak D call: TRBD2 (6 bases). Source material: PBMCs. CDR3 amino acids: CASMGRLYEQYF. The CDR3 coding sequence is TGTGCCAGCATGGGGAGGCTCTACGAGCAGTACTTC.